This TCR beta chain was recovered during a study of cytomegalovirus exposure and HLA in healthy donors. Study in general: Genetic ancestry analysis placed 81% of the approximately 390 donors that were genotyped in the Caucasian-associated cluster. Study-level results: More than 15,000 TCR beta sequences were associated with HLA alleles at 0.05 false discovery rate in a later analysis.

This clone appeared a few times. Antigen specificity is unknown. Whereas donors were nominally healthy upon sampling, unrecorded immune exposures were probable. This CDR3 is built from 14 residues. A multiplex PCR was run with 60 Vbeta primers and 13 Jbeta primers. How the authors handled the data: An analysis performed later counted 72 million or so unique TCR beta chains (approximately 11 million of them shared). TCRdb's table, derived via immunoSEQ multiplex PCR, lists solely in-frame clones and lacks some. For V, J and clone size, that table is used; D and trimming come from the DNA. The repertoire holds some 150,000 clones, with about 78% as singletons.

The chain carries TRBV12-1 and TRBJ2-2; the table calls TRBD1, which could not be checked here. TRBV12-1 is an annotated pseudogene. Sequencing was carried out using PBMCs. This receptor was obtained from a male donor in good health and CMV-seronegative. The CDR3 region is CASSFPSLGCELFF. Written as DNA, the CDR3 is TGTGCCAGCAGCTTTCCTTCCCTGGGCTGCGAGCTGTTTTTT.